This T cell receptor (beta chain) was sequenced for a study of T cells after yellow fever vaccination. Study details: Researchers used SMART-Seq v4 Ultra Low Input to prepare fractions that had low cell numbers. Whole-study findings and limits: Detected again after the booster were most primary-vaccination clones, at approximately 96% CD4 and 70% to 90% CD8. Contaminants from the bulk population, in the form of abundant clonotypes, could be found in FACS-sorted repertoires.

The CDR3 consists of 14 residues. Per germline, CDR1 SGHTA and CDR2 FQGNSA. The V end lost 7 bases, the J end lost 3 bases, and 12 bases lay between the germline ends. In regard to this clonotype: As yet, its antigen is unknown.

TCRdb reprocessed the 5' RACE reads with MiXCR, giving one entry per CDR3 protein. The repertoire holds 320,000 or so distinct CDR3 sequences, with roughly 8.3% as singletons. The V gene is TRBV7-2, the J gene TRBJ2-2; possible D gene TRBD2, 5 bases. Sequencing used PBMCs, obtained about 49 days after the first yellow fever vaccination. The receptor was derived from a man aged 18 to 29 who received the YFV17D yellow fever vaccine. CDR3 loop: CASNLDSYTGELFF. CDR3 in DNA: TGTGCCAGCAATCTGGACTCCTACACCGGGGAGCTGTTTTTT.